The sequence of this T cell receptor beta chain was determined in a study of T cells in Graves' hyperthyroidism and ophthalmopathy. Overall study context: Peripheral blood samples were taken at initial diagnosis, prior to any treatment.

Many counts were recorded for this clonotype. Its antigen is not known. RNA transcripts served as the template for amplifying TCR beta CDR3 regions. The HTBI set primed first-round TCR CDR3 RT-PCR. TCRdb independently ran MiXCR on the multiplex PCR reads; one entry per CDR3 protein. The sample includes hundreds of thousands of distinct CDR3 sequences, roughly 14% of them seen just once. Findings and caveats of the study: Classification by a 13 V-J model distinguished ophthalmopathy from stable hyperthyroidism. The majority of expanded thyroid clonotypes above 0.001 also appeared in blood.

The CDR3 is 17 amino acids. The germline V gene encodes CDR1 SGHNT and CDR2 YENEEA. V was shortened by 3 bases and J by 3 bases, with 21 bases between the two germline ends. Source material: blood. V gene TRBV11-3 combines with J gene TRBJ2-7, with a weak D call TRBD1 (6 bases). The TCR sequence derives from a man aged 18 to 29 with Graves' ophthalmopathy. The CDR3 nucleotides are TGTGCCAGCAGCTTGAGTCCACAGGGTAGTAAAAGCTACGAGCAGTACTTC. It is translated as CASSLSPQGSKSYEQYF.